What follows are 8 T cell receptor beta chains derived from one specimen sequenced in a study of blood T cell repertoires in COVID-19. The assay was immunoSEQ multiplex PCR, and TCRdb's table has in-frame clones only and misses some. The sample has nearly 400,000 clones, 89% seen once. Sequencing was performed on PBMCs or T cells enriched from blood (not recorded which). The receptors originated from a woman in her twenties or thirties who had recovered from COVID-19.

The chain carries TRBV27 and TRBJ2-5; D ambiguous. Germline-derived CDR1 and CDR2 are MNHEY and SMNVEV (reference sequence). The CDR3 consists of 14 residues. The germline V and J ends were trimmed by 8 bases and 2 bases, with 15 bases remaining between them. As DNA, the CDR3 is TGTGCCAGCTCCAACCTACCTTTACAAGAGACCCAGTACTTC. Encoded protein: CASSNLPLQETQYF.

The chain couples TRBV21-1 to TRBJ1-5; the table's D gene call, TRBD1, was not cross checked with the DNA. TRBV21-1 is assigned pseudogene status. There are 16 residues in the CDR3. The CDR3 protein is CASSTDRENSNQPQHF. Written as DNA, the CDR3 is TGTGCCAGCAGCACCGACAGGGAAAATAGCAATCAGCCCCAGCATTTT.

The CDR3 DNA is TGCGCCAGCATCACTAGCGGTCTAGCCAAAAACATTCAGTACTTC. It is translated as CASITSGLAKNIQYF. This chain joins TRBV10-2 and TRBJ2-4, with 8 positions matching TRBD2. This CDR3 spans 15 amino acids. Germline-derived CDR1 and CDR2 are WSHSY and SAAADI. V lost 7 bases, J lost 0 bases, and 5 bases stayed unmatched.

Only one count was recorded for this clone. The CDR3 sequence is CASSQGSGQGAEGANVLTF. The DNA for the CDR3 is TGCGCCAGCAGCCAGGGTTCCGGACAGGGGGCGGAAGGGGCCAACGTCCTGACTTTC. The rearrangement joins TRBV4-1 to TRBJ2-6, with 11 bases lining up with TRBD1. With 3 bases clipped from V and 4 bases from J, the junction kept 11 bases outside the gene matches. The CDR3 is 19 residues long. Germline lookup yields CDR1 MGHRA and CDR2 YSYEKL.

The chain couples TRBV11-1 to TRBJ1-1; D unresolved. This CDR3 is 12 amino acids long. V lost 5 bases to trimming and J lost 4 bases, with 8 bases between them. Germline V gene lookup returns CDR1 SGHAT and CDR2 FQDESV (reference sequence). As DNA, the CDR3 is TGTGCCAGCAGCCAGGTAACCACTGAAGCTTTCTTT. Amino acid sequence: CASSQVTTEAFF.

This chain connects TRBV5-1 to TRBJ1-2, with 7 positions matching TRBD1. Losses at the gene ends were 0 bases for V and 6 bases for J; bases not matched to a gene: 8. CDR1 and CDR2 (germline): SGHRS, YFSETQ. CDR3 size: 15 residues. The CDR3 reads CASSLASRGANGYTF. CDR3 DNA: TGCGCCAGCAGCTTGGCCTCCAGGGGGGCGAATGGCTACACCTTC.

As DNA, the CDR3 is TGTGCCAGCAGCTCTCAGGGGGGTGAGACCCAGTACTTC. The encoded protein is CASSSQGGETQYF. The rearrangement links TRBV7-2 to TRBJ2-5, with D tentatively TRBD1 (7 bases). Germline V gene lookup returns CDR1 SGHTA and CDR2 FQGNSA. Trimming stripped 4 bases from V and 5 bases from J, with 11 bases between. This CDR3 is 13 amino acids long.

The chain's CDR3 is CATGGQDLGGYTF. The DNA of the CDR3 is TGTGCCACGGGGGGACAGGATTTAGGCGGCTACACCTTC. The rearrangement uses TRBV10-3 and TRBJ1-2; 8 bases are a match to TRBD1. The CDR3 has 13 amino acids. The V segment lost 10 bases and the J segment 8 bases; nucleotides outside the gene matches: 12. Germline V gives CDR1 ENHRY, CDR2 SYGVKD.